Here is one T cell receptor (beta chain) with its context. What it binds is not known. The data stem from a study of T cells in localized non-small cell lung cancer. Assay used: immunoSEQ multiplex PCR; TCRdb lists only in-frame clones, some missing. Among about 36,000 clones listed, approximately 94% were seen once. V lost 6 bases to trimming and J lost 5 bases, with 10 bases between them. This CDR3 comprises 12 residues. The germline gives CDR1 MNHEY, CDR2 SVGAGI. Study conclusions and caveats: Sequencing was limited to one tumor region, leaving the possibility of heterogeneity open. Uninvolved adjacent lung showed peak T cell clonality, exceeding tumor. Out of the top 100 tumor clones, a median approximately 50 were seen in adjacent lung.

The rearrangement links TRBV6-5 to TRBJ2-5, with D hard to call. Sequences were derived from peripheral blood, sampled before any cancer treatment. This receptor was identified in an older female donor with stage I lung adenocarcinoma. The CDR3 spells CASSPATETQYF. CDR3 DNA: TGTGCCAGCAGCCCCGCTACTGAGACCCAGTACTTC.